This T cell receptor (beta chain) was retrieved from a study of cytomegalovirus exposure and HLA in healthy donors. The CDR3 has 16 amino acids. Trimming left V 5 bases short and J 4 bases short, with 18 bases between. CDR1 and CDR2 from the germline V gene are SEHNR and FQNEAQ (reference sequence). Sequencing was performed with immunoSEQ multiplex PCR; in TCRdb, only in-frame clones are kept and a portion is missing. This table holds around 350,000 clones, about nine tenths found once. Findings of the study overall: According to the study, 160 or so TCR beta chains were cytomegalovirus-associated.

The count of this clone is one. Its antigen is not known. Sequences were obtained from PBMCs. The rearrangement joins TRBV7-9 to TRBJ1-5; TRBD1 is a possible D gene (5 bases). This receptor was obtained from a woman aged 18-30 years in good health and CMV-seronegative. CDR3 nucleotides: TGTGCCAGCAGCGCAAGTAGTAGGGGAGGTAATCAGCCCCAGCATTTT. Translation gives CASSASSRGGNQPQHF.